The source of this T cell receptor beta chain is a study of T cell responses to AZD1222 COVID-19 vaccine. Broader study findings: Donors skewed white British and female; clonal diversity was possibly underestimated. Without day 14 samples, only post-peak T cell repertoires were studied.

Some clones are missing from TCRdb's copy, which holds only in-frame ones; the method was immunoSEQ multiplex PCR. The profile shows around 53,000 clones, more than 80% of them singletons. Losses at the gene ends were 2 bases for V and 5 bases for J; bases not matched to a gene: 15. Per the germline V gene, CDR1 is MDHEN and CDR2 is SYDVKM. The CDR3 loop spans 17 amino acids. Comment on this clone: Its antigen is unknown.

The sequences come from peripheral blood, collected on day 0 of MenACWY control vaccination. V usage is TRBV28 and J usage is TRBJ2-7; 7 bases align to TRBD1. The sequence came from an adult in good health. This CDR3 reads CASSLPVWNRDRNEQYF. CDR3 nucleotide sequence: TGTGCCAGCAGTTTACCCGTCTGGAACCGGGACAGAAACGAGCAGTACTTC.